These 26 T cell receptor beta chains were sequenced from one sample in a study of T cell repertoires in cytomegalovirus infection. TCRdb reprocessed the reads via MiXCR and lists one record per CDR3 protein. The sample holds roughly 46,000 distinct CDR3 sequences; 20% are singletons and the top ten take 15% to 20%. Antigen specificity for these receptors is unknown. Sequencing was carried out using PBMCs, sequenced either directly or after in vitro stimulation (not recorded which). The receptors come from a human donor in good health (CMV status not recorded). Some clones in this sample may be carry-over from other donors' samples.

This clonotype was detected ten times or more. This chain links TRBV7-9 with TRBJ1-5; no clear D. The CDR3 extends over 13 amino acids. Per the germline V gene, CDR1 is SEHNR and CDR2 is FQNEAQ (reference sequence). V gave up 2 bases and J gave up 1 base, with 3 bases separating them. In DNA form, the CDR3 reads TGTGCCAGCAGCTTAATCAGCAATCAGCCCCAGCATTTT. Translating it yields CASSLISNQPQHF.

The genes are TRBV20-1 and TRBJ2-1; the D gene could be TRBD1 or TRBD2 (5 bases each). The CDR3 covers 15 residues. V was trimmed by 2 bases and J by 4 bases, leaving 15 bases between them. Germline-derived CDR1 and CDR2 are DFQATT and SNEGSKA (reference sequence). CDR3 region: CSARPDPGRYNEQFF. Written as DNA, the CDR3 is TGCAGTGCTAGACCAGATCCGGGACGATACAATGAGCAGTTCTTC.

The chain recombines TRBV6-5 with TRBJ1-2; D unresolved. The CDR3 is 15 amino acids. CDR1 and CDR2 from the germline V gene are MNHEY and SVGAGI. V dropped 4 bases and J dropped 4 bases, with 16 bases sitting between them. CDR3 in amino acids: CASSFGPPESYGYTF. CDR3 sequence (DNA): TGTGCCAGCAGTTTTGGACCCCCAGAGAGCTATGGCTACACCTTC.

This clonotype was observed many times. The V and J genes are TRBV2 and TRBJ2-3; 13 bases map to TRBD2. Losses at the gene ends were 6 bases for V and 6 bases for J; bases not matched to a gene: 12. Germline CDR1 SNHLY, CDR2 FYNNEI. The CDR3 runs to 17 residues. CDR3 DNA: TGTGCCAGCAGGGCCCTAGGACTAGCGGGAGCCCCCGATACGCAGTATTTT. Residues: CASRALGLAGAPDTQYF. Complete variable domain (other parts from reference TRBV2 and TRBJ2-3): EPEVTQTPSHQVTQMGQEVILRCVPISNHLYFYWYRQILGQKVEFLVSFYNNEISEKSEIFDDQFSVERPDGSNFTLKIRSTKLEDSAMYFCASRALGLAGAPDTQYFGPGTRLTVL.

This clonotype was detected many times. The V gene is TRBV12-5, the J gene TRBJ1-1; TRBD1 might be the D (5 bases). The germline V and J ends were trimmed by 0 bases and 3 bases, with 20 bases remaining between them. Germline V CDR1 and CDR2: LGHNT, FRNRAP. The CDR3 runs 18 residues. CDR3 sequence: CASGLVRCRAMVDTEAFF. Here the CDR3 DNA reads TGTGCTAGTGGTTTGGTAAGGTGCAGGGCCATGGTGGACACTGAAGCTTTCTTT.

This clonotype counts as medium-sized. The chain joins TRBV12-3 or TRBV12-4 to TRBJ1-1; possibly TRBD1 for D (6 bases). This CDR3 contains 17 residues. V was shortened by 2 bases and J by 4 bases, with 20 bases between the two germline ends. CDR3 loop: CASSLILRQGIFTEAFF. CDR3 DNA: TGTGCCAGCAGTTTAATTCTTCGGCAGGGGATATTCACTGAAGCTTTCTTT.

The chain joins TRBV7-9 to TRBJ2-1; D is uncertain. In germline, CDR1 is SEHNR, CDR2 FQNEAQ (reference sequence). V was shortened by 3 bases and J by 8 bases, with 8 bases between the two germline ends. The CDR3 contains 12 residues. The CDR3 here is CASSFGPDEQFF. DNA for the CDR3: TGTGCCAGCAGCTTTGGCCCGGATGAGCAGTTCTTC.

In this sample, this clonotype turned up a few times. The chain carries TRBV7-2 and TRBJ2-1; 7 bases are a match to TRBD2. The CDR3 loop spans 13 amino acids. J was trimmed by 9 bases and V by 1 base; bases with no gene match: 3. Per germline, CDR1 SGHTA and CDR2 FQGNSA. The CDR3 protein is CASSLGLAAEQFF. CDR3 DNA: TGTGCCAGCAGCTTAGGGCTAGCGGCTGAGCAGTTCTTC.

This clonotype appeared a few times. The chain uses TRBV12-3 or TRBV12-4 and TRBJ2-2; D perhaps matches TRBD2 (6 bases). The CDR3 contains 14 residues. The V end was cut by 8 bases, the J end by 3 bases, with 13 bases between. The CDR3 reads CASARGSDTGELFF. In DNA form, the CDR3 reads TGTGCCAGCGCTCGGGGGTCCGACACCGGGGAGCTGTTTTTT.

This clonotype was seen many times. The V and J genes are TRBV20-1 and TRBJ2-5, with 10 bases fitting TRBD1. The V gene end was trimmed by 3 bases and the J gene end by 5 bases; junction bases not matched to a gene: 9. The germline gives CDR1 DFQATT, CDR2 SNEGSKA (reference sequence). CDR3 length equals 15 residues. The CDR3 coding sequence is TGCAGTGCTAGCCCGGGACAGGGGATAGAGGAGACCCAGTACTTC. Its protein is CSASPGQGIEETQYF.

V gene TRBV5-8 combines with J gene TRBJ2-7; perhaps TRBD1 as D (5 bases). Deletions cut 1 base from V and 4 bases from J, with 12 bases between. Germline CDR1 and CDR2: SGHTS and YDEGEE. The length of the CDR3 is 14 residues. The CDR3 sequence: CASSLKGLGYEQYF. The CDR3 DNA reads TGTGCCAGCAGCTTGAAGGGGTTGGGGTACGAGCAGTACTTC. Drawing the rest from reference TRBV5-8 and TRBJ2-7, the complete variable domain is EAGVTQSPTHLIKTRGQQATLRCSPISGHTSVYWYQQALGLGLQFLLWYDEGEERNRGNFPPRFSGRQFPNYSSELNVNALELEDSALYLCASSLKGLGYEQYFGPGTRLTVT.

This clonotype was counted only a few times. The chain carries TRBV12-3 or TRBV12-4 and TRBJ1-2; D is unclear. The CDR3 sequence is 12 residues long. V gave up 5 bases and J gave up 5 bases, with 9 bases separating them. The CDR3 region is CASSADGYGYTF. The CDR3 DNA is TGTGCCAGCAGTGCGGACGGTTATGGCTACACCTTC.

At least ten counts were recorded for this clonotype. The CDR3 reads CASSLEGTTYNEQFF. As DNA, the CDR3 is TGTGCCAGCAGCTTAGAAGGGACGACCTACAATGAGCAGTTCTTC. The V and J genes are TRBV7-9 and TRBJ2-1; D tentatively reads TRBD1 or TRBD2 (5 bases each). CDR3 length: 15 residues. Germline V lookup: CDR1 SEHNR, CDR2 FQNEAQ (reference sequence). Trimming shortened V by 1 base and J by 2 bases, and 9 bases separated the two germline ends.

This clonotype was recorded many times. The chain has TRBV7-2 and TRBJ2-3, with D perhaps matching TRBD2 (5 bases). V was trimmed by 5 bases and J by 4 bases, leaving 19 bases between them. CDR1 is SGHTA, CDR2 FQGNSA, per germline. The CDR3 spans 16 residues. CDR3 sequence: CASSQRFGLGSDTQYF. CDR3 sequence (DNA): TGTGCCAGCAGCCAACGATTTGGACTTGGTTCAGATACGCAGTATTTT.

The chain recombines TRBV20-1 with TRBJ2-1; 12 bases match TRBD2. Germline CDR1 DFQATT, CDR2 SNEGSKA (reference sequence). The trim removed 1 base at V and 6 bases at J, leaving 1 base unmatched. The CDR3 is 14 residues long. DNA of the CDR3: TGCAGTGCTAGAGCTAGCGGGAGGGGCAATGAGCAGTTCTTC. Translated: CSARASGRGNEQFF.

This clonotype has more than one count but fewer than ten. CDR3 amino acids: CASRRTSYNEQFF. The CDR3 nucleotides read TGTGCCAGCAGGCGTACTAGCTACAATGAGCAGTTCTTC. V is TRBV6-2 or TRBV6-3 and J is TRBJ2-1, with D perhaps matching TRBD2 (5 bases). Looked up from germline, CDR1 is MNHEY and CDR2 is SVGEGT. V was clipped by 6 bases and J by 3 bases, with 9 bases between them. The CDR3 loop spans 13 amino acids.

In this sample, this clonotype is medium-sized. This chain joins TRBV7-6 and TRBJ2-1; D is perhaps TRBD2 (6 bases). The CDR3 is made up of 14 amino acids. The V end lost 5 bases, the J end lost 9 bases, and 17 bases lay between the germline ends. Germline CDR1 and CDR2: SGHVS and FNYEAQ. The CDR3 loop is CASSETTRLSEQFF. For the CDR3, the DNA is TGTGCCAGCAGCGAAACGACTAGATTAAGTGAGCAGTTCTTC.

This clonotype was picked up many times. This chain connects TRBV4-3 to TRBJ1-2, with 8 bases matching TRBD1. Trimming at V came to 4 bases and at J to 4 bases, leaving 2 bases not matched to a gene. CDR3 size: 13 residues. Germline V gene lookup returns CDR1 LGHNA and CDR2 YSLEER. The CDR3 reads CASSPDRAYGYTF. The CDR3 region has the DNA TGCGCCAGCAGCCCGGACAGGGCCTATGGCTACACCTTC.

The genes are TRBV4-1 and TRBJ2-7; a possible D gene is TRBD2 (5 bases). Germline-derived CDR1 and CDR2 are MGHRA and YSYEKL. Trimming pared 1 base from V and 3 bases from J, leaving 7 bases between. This CDR3 contains 13 residues. This CDR3 reads CASSQGSGYEQYF. CDR3 DNA sequence: TGCGCCAGCAGCCAAGGAAGCGGCTACGAGCAGTACTTC.

This clonotype was seen at least ten times. This chain links TRBV7-6 with TRBJ2-5; 9 nucleotides agree with TRBD2. Germline V lookup: CDR1 SGHVS, CDR2 FNYEAQ. This CDR3 has 12 amino acids. The CDR3 here is CASGSGRETQYF. The CDR3 DNA is TGTGCGAGCGGGAGCGGGAGGGAGACCCAGTACTTC.

This clonotype appeared a few times. J is TRBJ2-1 and V is TRBV7-7, with 8 bases identical to TRBD2. Germline values: CDR1 SSHAT, CDR2 FNYEAQ (reference sequence). Trimming cost V 5 bases and J 9 bases; bases outside gene matches: 15. CDR3 length: 16 amino acids. The CDR3 DNA is TGTGCCAGCAGCCAATATCCTACAGCGGGAGTGGTTGAGCAGTTCTTC. This codes for CASSQYPTAGVVEQFF.

This clonotype was picked up many times. The chain is built from TRBV5-4 and TRBJ2-5; 7 nucleotides match TRBD2. CDR3 size: 17 residues. Germline V CDR1 and CDR2: SGHNT, YYREEE (reference sequence). V lost 4 bases to trimming and J lost 0 bases; unmatched junction nucleotides: 12. DNA for the CDR3: TGTGCCAGCAGCGCCCGGACTAGTCGCTTGTACCAAGAGACCCAGTACTTC. Its translation is CASSARTSRLYQETQYF. Using reference TRBV5-4 and TRBJ2-5 for the parts outside the CDR3, the full variable domain is ETGVTQSPTHLIKTRGQQVTLRCSSQSGHNTVSWYQQALGQGPQFIFQYYREEENGRGNFPPRFSGLQFPNYSSELNVNALELDDSALYLCASSARTSRLYQETQYFGPGTRLLVL.

This clonotype showed up many times. The genes are TRBV5-8 and TRBJ1-5; D unclear. Germline V gene sequence: CDR1 SGHTS, CDR2 YDEGEE. The CDR3 has 11 amino acids. The ends were cut back, 0 bases at V and 10 bases at J, with 5 bases in the middle. The CDR3 reads CASSLAGPQHF. The CDR3 nucleotides are TGTGCCAGCAGCTTGGCAGGCCCCCAGCATTTT.

The genes are TRBV28 and TRBJ1-1; D is unclear. This CDR3 has 13 residues. V was shortened by 10 bases and J by 3 bases, with 15 bases between the two germline ends. Germline loops: CDR1 MDHEN, CDR2 SYDVKM. CDR3 DNA sequence: TGTGCCATCCTGGGAGGCGGGGACACTGAAGCTTTCTTT. Its protein is CAILGGGDTEAFF. Complete variable domain (other parts from reference TRBV28 and TRBJ1-1): DVKVTQSSRYLVKRTGEKVFLECVQDMDHENMFWYRQDPGLGLRLIYFSYDVKMKEKGDIPEGYSVSREKKERFSLILESASTNQTSMYLCAILGGGDTEAFFGQGTRLTVV.

The chain employs TRBV5-1 and TRBJ2-4; D is perhaps TRBD1 or TRBD2 (5 bases each). The germline V gene encodes CDR1 SGHRS and CDR2 YFSETQ. This CDR3 comprises 14 residues. The V gene lost 4 bases and the J gene lost 8 bases, with 16 bases spanning the gap. The chain's CDR3 is CASSPEAGTDIQYF. The CDR3 nucleotides read TGCGCCAGCAGCCCGGAGGCAGGGACGGACATTCAGTACTTC.

This clonotype was observed a handful of times. The J gene is TRBJ1-6, the V gene TRBV7-2; the D is unclear. The CDR3 contains 14 residues. Germline loops: CDR1 SGHTA, CDR2 FQGNSA. V lost 2 bases to trimming and J lost 10 bases, with 12 bases between them. The CDR3 DNA follows: TGTGCCAGCAGCTTACTTTTTCAGTACTCACCCCTCCACTTT. This sequence encodes CASSLLFQYSPLHF.